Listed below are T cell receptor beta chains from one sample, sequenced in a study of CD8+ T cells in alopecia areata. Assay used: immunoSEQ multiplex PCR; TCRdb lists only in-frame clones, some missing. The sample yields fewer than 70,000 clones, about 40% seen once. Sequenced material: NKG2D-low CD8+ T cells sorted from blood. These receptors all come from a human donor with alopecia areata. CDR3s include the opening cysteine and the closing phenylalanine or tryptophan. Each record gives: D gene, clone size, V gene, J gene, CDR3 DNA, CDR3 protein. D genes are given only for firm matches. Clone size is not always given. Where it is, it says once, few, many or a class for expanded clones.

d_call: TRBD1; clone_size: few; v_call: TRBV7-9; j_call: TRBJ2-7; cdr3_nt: TGTGCCAGCAGCCCCGCCCCGGCAGGGGGCTTCGAGCAGTACTTC; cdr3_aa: CASSPAPAGGFEQYF
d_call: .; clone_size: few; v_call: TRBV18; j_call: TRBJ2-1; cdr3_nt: TGTGCCAGCTCACCACCAGGGAATGAGCAGTTCTTC; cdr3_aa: CASSPPGNEQFF
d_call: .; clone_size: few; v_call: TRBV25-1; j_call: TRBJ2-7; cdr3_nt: TGTGCCAGCAGTGAATCATCTCGGGCACCTTACGAGCAGTACTTC; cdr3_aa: CASSESSRAPYEQYF
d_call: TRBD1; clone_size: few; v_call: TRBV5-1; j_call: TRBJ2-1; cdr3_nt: TGCGCCAGCAGCTTGTTGGGACAGACTAATGAGCAGTTCTTC; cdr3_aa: CASSLLGQTNEQFF
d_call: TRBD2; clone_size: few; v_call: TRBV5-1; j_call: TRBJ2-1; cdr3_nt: TGCGCCAGCAGCTCCCTTAGCGGGAATGAGCAGTTCTTC; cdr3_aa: CASSSLSGNEQFF
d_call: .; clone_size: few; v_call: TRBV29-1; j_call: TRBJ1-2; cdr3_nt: TGCAGCGTTGAGGGGAGGAATGGCTACACCTTC; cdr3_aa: CSVEGRNGYTF
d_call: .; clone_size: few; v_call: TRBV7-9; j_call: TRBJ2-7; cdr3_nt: TGTGCCAGCAGCCCAGAAGCAAACGAGCAGTACTTC; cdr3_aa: CASSPEANEQYF
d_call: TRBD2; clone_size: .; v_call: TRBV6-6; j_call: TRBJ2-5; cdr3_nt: TGTGCCAGCAGTAGGACTAGCGGAGGGGGGGAGACCCAGTACTTC; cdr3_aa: CASSRTSGGGETQYF
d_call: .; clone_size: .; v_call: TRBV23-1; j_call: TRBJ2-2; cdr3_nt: TGCGCCAGCAGTCAACCGAATCCGGGCACCGGGGAGCTGTTTTTT; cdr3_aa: CASSQPNPGTGELFF
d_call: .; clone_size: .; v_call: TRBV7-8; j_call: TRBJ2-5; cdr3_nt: TGTGCCAGCAGCTTATCCGACGGGGAGACCCAGTACTTC; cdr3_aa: CASSLSDGETQYF
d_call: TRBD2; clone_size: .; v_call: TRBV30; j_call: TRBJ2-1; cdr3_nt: TGTGCCTCCCTAGCGGGATCCTACAATGAGCAGTTCTTC; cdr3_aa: CASLAGSYNEQFF
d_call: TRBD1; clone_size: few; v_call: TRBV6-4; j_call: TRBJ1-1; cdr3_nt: TGTGCCAGCAGTGACGGACAGGGGGCCACTGAAGCTTTCTTT; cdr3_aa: CASSDGQGATEAFF
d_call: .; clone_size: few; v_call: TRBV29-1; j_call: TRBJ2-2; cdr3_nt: TGCAGCGTGGGCTGGCAGGGGAGTAGCACCGGGGAGCTGTTTTTT; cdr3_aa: CSVGWQGSSTGELFF
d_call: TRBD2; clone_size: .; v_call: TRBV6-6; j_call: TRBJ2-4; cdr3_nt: TGTGCCAGCAGCCCCACTAGCGGGGGAATACAAAACATTCAGTACTTC; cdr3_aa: CASSPTSGGIQNIQYF
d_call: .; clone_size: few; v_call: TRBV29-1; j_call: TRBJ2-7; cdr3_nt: TGCAGCGTTGAAGTTGGAGGCCTCTCCTACGAGCAGTACTTC; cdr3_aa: CSVEVGGLSYEQYF
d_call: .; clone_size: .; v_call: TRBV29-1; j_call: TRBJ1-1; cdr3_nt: TGCAGCGTTGAAACAACCGCGGTGAACACTGAAGCTTTCTTT; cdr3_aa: CSVETTAVNTEAFF
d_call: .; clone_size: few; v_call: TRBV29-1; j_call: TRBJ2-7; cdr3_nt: TGCAGCGTCGTCCTGGCGGGGCGCTACGAGCAGTACTTC; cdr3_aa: CSVVLAGRYEQYF
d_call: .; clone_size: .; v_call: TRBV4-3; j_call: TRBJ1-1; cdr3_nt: TGCGCCAGCAGCCAAAGTATGGGTGGGCCTGAAGCTTTCTTT; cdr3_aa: CASSQSMGGPEAFF
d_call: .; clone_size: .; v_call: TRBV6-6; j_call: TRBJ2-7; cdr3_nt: TGTGCCAGCAGCCGGACAAGTTACGAGCAGTACTTC; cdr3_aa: CASSRTSYEQYF
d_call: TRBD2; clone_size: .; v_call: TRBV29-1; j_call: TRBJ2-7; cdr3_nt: TGCAGCGTTGACTACGGGGGTCGGACTAGCTACGAGCAGTACTTC; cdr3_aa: CSVDYGGRTSYEQYF
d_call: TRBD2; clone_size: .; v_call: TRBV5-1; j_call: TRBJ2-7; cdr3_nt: TGCGCCAGCAGAGCGGGGGCCTTCTCCTACGAGCAGTACTTC; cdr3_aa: CASRAGAFSYEQYF
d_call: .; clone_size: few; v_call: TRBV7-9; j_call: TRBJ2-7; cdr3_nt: TGTGCCAGCAGCCCCGGACACGCCAGTACTTACGAGCAGTACTTC; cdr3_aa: CASSPGHASTYEQYF
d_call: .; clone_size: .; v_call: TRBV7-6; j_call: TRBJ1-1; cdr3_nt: TGTGCCAGCAGCTTCGGTCAGGGAGGTGAAGCTTTCTTT; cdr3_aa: CASSFGQGGEAFF
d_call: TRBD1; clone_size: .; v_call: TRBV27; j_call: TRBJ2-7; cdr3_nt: TGTGCCAGCAGTTCTAGGACAGGGGTGACCTACGAGCAGTACTTC; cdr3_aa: CASSSRTGVTYEQYF
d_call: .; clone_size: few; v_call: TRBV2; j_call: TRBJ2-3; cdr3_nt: TGTGCCAGCAGGCTCCTGGATACGCAGTATTTT; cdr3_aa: CASRLLDTQYF
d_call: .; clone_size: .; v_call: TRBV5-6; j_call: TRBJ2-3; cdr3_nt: TGTGCCAGCAGCCGAATCCGGGTGCGGGACACAGATACGCAGTATTTT; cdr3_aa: CASSRIRVRDTDTQYF
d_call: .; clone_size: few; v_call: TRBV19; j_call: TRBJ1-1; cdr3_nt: TGTGCCAGTAGTATTTGGGGGAGCACTGAAGCTTTCTTT; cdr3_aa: CASSIWGSTEAFF
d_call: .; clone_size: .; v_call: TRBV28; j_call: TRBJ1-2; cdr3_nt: TGTGCCAGCAGTTTTTGGGCAGGGGCTAACTATGGCTACACCTTC; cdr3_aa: CASSFWAGANYGYTF
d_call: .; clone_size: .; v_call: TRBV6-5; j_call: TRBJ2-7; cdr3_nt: TGTGCCAGCAGCCGCCGGCCCCCCAGGTACGAGCAGTACTTC; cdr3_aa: CASSRRPPRYEQYF
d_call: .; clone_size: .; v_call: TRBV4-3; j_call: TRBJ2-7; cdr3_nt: TGCGCCAGCAGCCAAGAACTTGACTACGAGCAGTACTTC; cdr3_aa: CASSQELDYEQYF
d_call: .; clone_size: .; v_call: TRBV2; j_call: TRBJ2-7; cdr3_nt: TGTGCCAGCAGGCCGGGACACCTTCCCCCCGAGCAGTACTTC; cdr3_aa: CASRPGHLPPEQYF
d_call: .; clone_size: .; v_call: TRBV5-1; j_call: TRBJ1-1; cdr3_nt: TGCGCCAGCAGCCAGACACTGAACACTGAAGCTTTCTTT; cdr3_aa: CASSQTLNTEAFF
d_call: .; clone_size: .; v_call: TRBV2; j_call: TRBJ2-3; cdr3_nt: TGTGCCAGCACAGGTCAGGGACTCCCCGATACGCAGTATTTT; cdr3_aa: CASTGQGLPDTQYF
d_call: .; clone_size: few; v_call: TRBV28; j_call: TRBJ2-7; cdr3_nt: TGTGCCAGCAGTTTACCTTCGCGCGAGCAGTACTTC; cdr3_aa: CASSLPSREQYF
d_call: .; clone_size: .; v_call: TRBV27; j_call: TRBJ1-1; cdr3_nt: TGTGCCAGCAGTTTACTTGGGAACACTGAAGCTTTCTTT; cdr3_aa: CASSLLGNTEAFF
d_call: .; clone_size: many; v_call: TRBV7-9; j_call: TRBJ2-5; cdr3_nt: TGTGCCAGCAGCTTAGTCGGGGAGACCCAGTACTTC; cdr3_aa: CASSLVGETQYF
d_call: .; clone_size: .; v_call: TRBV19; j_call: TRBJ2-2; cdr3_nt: TGTGCCAGTAGTTGGGGACAGAACACCGGGGAGCTGTTTTTT; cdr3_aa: CASSWGQNTGELFF
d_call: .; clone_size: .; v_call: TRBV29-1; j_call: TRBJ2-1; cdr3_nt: TGCAGCGCTCCACTGACAGTATCCTACAATGAGCAGTTCTTC; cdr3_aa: CSAPLTVSYNEQFF
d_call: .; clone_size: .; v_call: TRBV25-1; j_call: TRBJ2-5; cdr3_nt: TGTGCCAGCAGTGAATTAGCCACGTTTAACTTC; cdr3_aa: CASSELATFNF
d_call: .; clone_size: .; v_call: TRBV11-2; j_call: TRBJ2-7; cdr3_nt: TGTGCCAGCAGCCCCACCGGGGTCGAGCAGTACTTC; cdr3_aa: CASSPTGVEQYF
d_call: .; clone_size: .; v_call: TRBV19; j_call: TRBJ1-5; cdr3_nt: TGTGCCAGTAGTACAGGCAATCAGCCCCAGCATTTT; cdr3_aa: CASSTGNQPQHF
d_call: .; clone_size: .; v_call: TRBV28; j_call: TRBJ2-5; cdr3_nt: TGTGCCAGCAGTTATAGGGAAGAGACCCAGTACTTC; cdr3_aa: CASSYREETQYF
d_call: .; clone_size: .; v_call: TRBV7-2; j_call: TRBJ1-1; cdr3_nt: TGTGCCAGCAGCTTCGGGGGGAACACTGAAGCTTTCTTT; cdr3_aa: CASSFGGNTEAFF
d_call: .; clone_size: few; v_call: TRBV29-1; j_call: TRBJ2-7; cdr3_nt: TGCAGCGTTGGTCCGGGGGACCGGGGCTACGAGCAGTACTTC; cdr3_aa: CSVGPGDRGYEQYF
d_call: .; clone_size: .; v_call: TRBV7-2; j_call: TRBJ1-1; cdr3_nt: TGTGCCAGCAGCTTAAGACGGTTAAACACTGAAGCTTTCTTT; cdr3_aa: CASSLRRLNTEAFF
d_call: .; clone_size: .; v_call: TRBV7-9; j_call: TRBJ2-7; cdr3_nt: TGTGCCAGCAGCTTAACGGGGGAGCAGTACTTC; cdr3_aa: CASSLTGEQYF
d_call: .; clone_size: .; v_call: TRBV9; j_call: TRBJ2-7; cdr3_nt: TGTGCCAGCAGCGTAGGTAACAGGGCCGACGAGCAGTACTTC; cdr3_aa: CASSVGNRADEQYF
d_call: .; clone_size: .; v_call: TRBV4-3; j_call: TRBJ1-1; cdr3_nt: TGCGCCAGCAGCCAAGTTGTTGGCACTGAAGCTTTCTTT; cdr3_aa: CASSQVVGTEAFF
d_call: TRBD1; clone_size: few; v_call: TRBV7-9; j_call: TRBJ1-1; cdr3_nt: TGTGCCAGCAGCGCAGACCGGGACAGATTAAACACTGAAGCTTTCTTT; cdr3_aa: CASSADRDRLNTEAFF